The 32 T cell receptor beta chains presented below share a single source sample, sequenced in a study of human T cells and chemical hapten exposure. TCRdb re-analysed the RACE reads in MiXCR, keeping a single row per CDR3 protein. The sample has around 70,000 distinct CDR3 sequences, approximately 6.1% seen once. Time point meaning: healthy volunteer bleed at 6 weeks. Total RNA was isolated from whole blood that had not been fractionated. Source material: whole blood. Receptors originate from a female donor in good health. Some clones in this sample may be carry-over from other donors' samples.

As DNA, the CDR3 is TGTGCCAGCAGGGAGGGCTTTACAGGGACTACCCACTACGAGCAGTACTTC. The encoded protein is CASREGFTGTTHYEQYF. The chain uses TRBV2 and TRBJ2-7; perhaps TRBD2 as D (7 bases). The CDR3 runs 17 residues. Trimming stripped 6 bases from V and 3 bases from J, with 24 bases between. Germline CDR1 reads SNHLY; CDR2 reads FYNNEI.

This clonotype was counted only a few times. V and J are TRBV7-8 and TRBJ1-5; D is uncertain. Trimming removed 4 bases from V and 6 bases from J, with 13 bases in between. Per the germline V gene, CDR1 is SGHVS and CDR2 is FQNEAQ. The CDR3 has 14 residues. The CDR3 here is CASSSVARGQPQHF. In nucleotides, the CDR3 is TGTGCCAGCAGCTCCGTGGCTCGGGGTCAGCCCCAGCATTTT.

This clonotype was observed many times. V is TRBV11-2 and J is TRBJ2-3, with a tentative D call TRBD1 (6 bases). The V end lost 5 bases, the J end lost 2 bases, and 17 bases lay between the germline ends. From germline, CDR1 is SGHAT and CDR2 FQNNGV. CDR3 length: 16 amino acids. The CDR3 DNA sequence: TGTGCCAGCAGCGTGGGGGCGTTTCCTCTCACAGATACGCAGTATTTT. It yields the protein CASSVGAFPLTDTQYF.

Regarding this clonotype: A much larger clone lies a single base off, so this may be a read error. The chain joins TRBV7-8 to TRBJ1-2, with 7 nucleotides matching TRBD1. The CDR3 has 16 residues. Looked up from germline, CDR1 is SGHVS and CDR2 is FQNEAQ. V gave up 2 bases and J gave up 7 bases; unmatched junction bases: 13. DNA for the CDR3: TGTGCCAGCAGCTTAAGTGGTAGGGGGCGCCGTCGTGGCTACACCTTC. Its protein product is CASSLSGRGRRRGYTF.

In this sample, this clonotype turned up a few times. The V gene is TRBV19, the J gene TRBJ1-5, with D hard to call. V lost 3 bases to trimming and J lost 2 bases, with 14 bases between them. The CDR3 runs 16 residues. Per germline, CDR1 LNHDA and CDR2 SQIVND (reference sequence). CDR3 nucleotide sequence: TGTGCCAGTAGTATGGACCCCTCCGCGGGCAATCAGCCCCAGCATTTT. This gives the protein CASSMDPSAGNQPQHF.

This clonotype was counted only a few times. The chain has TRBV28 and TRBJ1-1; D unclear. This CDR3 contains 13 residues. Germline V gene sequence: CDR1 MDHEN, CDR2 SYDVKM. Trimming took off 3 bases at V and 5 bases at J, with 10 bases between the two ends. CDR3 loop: CASSLPAKTEAFF. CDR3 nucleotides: TGTGCCAGCAGTTTGCCGGCCAAGACTGAAGCTTTCTTT.

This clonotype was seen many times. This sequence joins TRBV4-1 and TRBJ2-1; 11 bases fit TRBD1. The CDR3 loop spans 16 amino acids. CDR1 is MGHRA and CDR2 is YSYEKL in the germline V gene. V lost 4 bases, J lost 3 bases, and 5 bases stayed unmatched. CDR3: CASSRGTGGYYNEQFF. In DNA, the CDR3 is TGCGCCAGCAGCCGCGGGACAGGGGGTTACTACAATGAGCAGTTCTTC.

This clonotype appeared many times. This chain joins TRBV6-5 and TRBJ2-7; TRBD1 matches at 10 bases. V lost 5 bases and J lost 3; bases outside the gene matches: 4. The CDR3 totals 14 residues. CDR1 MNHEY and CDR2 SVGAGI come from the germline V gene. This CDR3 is CASSPRTGGYEQYF. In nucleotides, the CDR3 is TGTGCCAGCAGTCCTAGGACAGGGGGCTACGAGCAGTACTTC.

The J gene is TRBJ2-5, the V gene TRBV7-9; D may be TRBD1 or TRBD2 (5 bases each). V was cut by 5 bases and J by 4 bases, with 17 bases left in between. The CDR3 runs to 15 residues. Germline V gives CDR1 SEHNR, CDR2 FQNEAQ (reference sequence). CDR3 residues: CASSKFQGVGETQYF. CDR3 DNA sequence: TGTGCCAGCAGCAAATTCCAGGGAGTGGGAGAGACCCAGTACTTC.

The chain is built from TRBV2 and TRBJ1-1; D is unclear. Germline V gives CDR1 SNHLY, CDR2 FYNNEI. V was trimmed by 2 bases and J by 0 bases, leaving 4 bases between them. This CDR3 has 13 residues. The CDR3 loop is CASSENLNTEAFF. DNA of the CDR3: TGTGCCAGCAGTGAAAATCTGAACACTGAAGCTTTCTTT.

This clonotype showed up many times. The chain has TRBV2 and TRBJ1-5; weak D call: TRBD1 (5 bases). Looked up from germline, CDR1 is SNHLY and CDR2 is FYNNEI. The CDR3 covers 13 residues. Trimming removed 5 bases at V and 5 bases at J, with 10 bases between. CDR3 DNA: TGTGCCAGCAGTATAATAGGGGATCAGCCCCAGCATTTT. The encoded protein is CASSIIGDQPQHF.

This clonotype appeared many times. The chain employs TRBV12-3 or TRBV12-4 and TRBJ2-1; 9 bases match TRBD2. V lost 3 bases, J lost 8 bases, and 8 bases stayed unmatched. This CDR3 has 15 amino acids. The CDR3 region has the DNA TGTGCCAGCAGTTTCAGTAGCGGGAGAAGTGATGAGCAGTTCTTC. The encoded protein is CASSFSSGRSDEQFF.

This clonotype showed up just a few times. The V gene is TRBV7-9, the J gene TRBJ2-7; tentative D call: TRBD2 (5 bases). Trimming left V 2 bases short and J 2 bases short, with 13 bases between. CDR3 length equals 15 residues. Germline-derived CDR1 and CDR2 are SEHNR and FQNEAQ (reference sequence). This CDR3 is CASSLLAGVTYEQYF. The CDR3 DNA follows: TGTGCCAGCAGCTTATTAGCCGGGGTAACCTACGAGCAGTACTTC. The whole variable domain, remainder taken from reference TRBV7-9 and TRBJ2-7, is DTGVSQNPRHKITKRGQNVTFRCDPISEHNRLYWYRQTLGQGPEFLTYFQNEAQLEKSRLLSDRFSAERPKGSFSTLEIQRTEQGDSAMYLCASSLLAGVTYEQYFGPGTRLTVT.

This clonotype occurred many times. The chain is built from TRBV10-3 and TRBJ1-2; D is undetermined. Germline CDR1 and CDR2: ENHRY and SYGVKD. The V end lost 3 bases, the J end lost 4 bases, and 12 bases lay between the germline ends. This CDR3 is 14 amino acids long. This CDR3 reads CAISDMGSSYGYTF. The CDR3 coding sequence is TGTGCCATCAGTGATATGGGGTCATCCTATGGCTACACCTTC.

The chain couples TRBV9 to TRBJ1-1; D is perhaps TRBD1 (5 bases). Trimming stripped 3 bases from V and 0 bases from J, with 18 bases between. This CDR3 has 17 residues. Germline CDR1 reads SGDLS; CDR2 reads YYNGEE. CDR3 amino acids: CASSAGGQPGLNTEAFF. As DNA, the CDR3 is TGTGCCAGCAGCGCGGGCGGACAACCGGGACTGAACACTGAAGCTTTCTTT.

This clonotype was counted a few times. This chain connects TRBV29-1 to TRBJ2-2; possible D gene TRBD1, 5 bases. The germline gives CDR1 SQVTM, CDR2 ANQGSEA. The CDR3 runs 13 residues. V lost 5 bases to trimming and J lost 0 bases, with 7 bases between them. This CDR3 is CSVKQANTGELFF. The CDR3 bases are TGCAGCGTTAAACAGGCGAACACCGGGGAGCTGTTTTTT.

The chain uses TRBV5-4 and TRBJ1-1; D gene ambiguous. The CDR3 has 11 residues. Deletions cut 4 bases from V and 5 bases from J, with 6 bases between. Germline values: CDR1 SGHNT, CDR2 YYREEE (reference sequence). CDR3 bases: TGTGCCAGCAGCCGGGAAACTGAAGCTTTCTTT. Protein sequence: CASSRETEAFF.

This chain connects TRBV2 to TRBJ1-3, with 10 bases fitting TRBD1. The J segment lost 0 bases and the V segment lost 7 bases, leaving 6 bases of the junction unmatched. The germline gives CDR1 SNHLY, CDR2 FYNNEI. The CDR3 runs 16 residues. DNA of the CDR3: TGTGCCAGCATGGGACAGGGGACTGACTCTGGAAACACCATATATTTT. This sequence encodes CASMGQGTDSGNTIYF.

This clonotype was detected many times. This chain's CDR3 is CSVGRGGYEQYF. The DNA of the CDR3 is TGCAGCGTTGGTAGGGGCGGATACGAGCAGTACTTC. The rearrangement links TRBV29-1 to TRBJ2-7; D possibly corresponds to TRBD1 (5 bases). CDR1 is SQVTM, CDR2 ANQGSEA, per germline. Trimming took off 4 bases at V and 4 bases at J, with 11 bases between the two ends. This CDR3 has 12 amino acids.

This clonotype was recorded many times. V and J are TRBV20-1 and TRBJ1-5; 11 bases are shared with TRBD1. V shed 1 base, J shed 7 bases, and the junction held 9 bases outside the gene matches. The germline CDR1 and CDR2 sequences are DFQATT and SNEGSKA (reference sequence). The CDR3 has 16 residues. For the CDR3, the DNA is TGCAGTGCTAGAGGACTTGGGACAGGGGGTGAACAGCCCCAGCATTTT. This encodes CSARGLGTGGEQPQHF.

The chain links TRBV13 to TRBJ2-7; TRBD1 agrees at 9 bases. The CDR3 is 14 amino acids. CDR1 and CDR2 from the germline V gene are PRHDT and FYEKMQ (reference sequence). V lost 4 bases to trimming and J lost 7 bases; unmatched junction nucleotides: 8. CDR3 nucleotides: TGTGCCAGCAGCTCGGACAGGGGATTGGGTGAGCAGTACTTC. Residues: CASSSDRGLGEQYF.

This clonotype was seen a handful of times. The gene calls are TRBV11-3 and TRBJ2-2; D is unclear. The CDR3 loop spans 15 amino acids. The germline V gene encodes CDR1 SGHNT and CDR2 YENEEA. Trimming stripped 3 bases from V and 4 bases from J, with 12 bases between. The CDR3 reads CASSFGGSRTGELFF. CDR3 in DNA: TGTGCCAGCAGCTTTGGTGGCAGCCGCACCGGGGAGCTGTTTTTT.

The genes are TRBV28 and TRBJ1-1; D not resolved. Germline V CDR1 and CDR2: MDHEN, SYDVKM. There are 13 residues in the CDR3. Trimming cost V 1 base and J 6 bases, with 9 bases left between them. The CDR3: CASSLSGEPEAFF. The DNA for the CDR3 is TGTGCCAGCAGTTTATCGGGTGAACCTGAAGCTTTCTTT.

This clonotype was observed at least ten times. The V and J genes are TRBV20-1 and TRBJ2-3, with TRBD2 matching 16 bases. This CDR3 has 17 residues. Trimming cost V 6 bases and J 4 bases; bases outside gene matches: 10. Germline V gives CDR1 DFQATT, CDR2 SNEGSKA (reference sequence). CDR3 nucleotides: TGCAGTGCCCGGCCGGGACTAGCGGGAGGGCACGCAGATACGCAGTATTTT. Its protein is CSARPGLAGGHADTQYF.

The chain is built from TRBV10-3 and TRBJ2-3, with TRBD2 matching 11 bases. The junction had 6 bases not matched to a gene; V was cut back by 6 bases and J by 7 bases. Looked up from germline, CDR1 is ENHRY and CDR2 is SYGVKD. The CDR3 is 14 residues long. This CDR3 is CAISTSGSSNTQYF. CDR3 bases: TGTGCCATCAGCACTAGCGGGAGTAGCAATACGCAGTATTTT.

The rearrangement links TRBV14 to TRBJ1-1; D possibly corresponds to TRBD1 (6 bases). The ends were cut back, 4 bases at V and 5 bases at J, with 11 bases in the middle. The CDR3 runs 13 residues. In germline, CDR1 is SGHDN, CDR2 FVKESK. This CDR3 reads CASSLQQGTEAFF. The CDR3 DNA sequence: TGTGCCAGCAGCCTCCAACAGGGAACTGAAGCTTTCTTT. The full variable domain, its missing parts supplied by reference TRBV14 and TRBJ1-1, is EAGVTQFPSHSVIEKGQTVTLRCDPISGHDNLYWYRRVMGKEIKFLLHFVKESKQDESGMPNNRFLAERTGGTYSTLKVQPAELEDSGVYFCASSLQQGTEAFFGQGTRLTVV.

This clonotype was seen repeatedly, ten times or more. CDR3 coding DNA: TGCGCCAGCAGCCATTTCGGACTAGCGGGAGACGGTGAGCAGTACTTC. As protein: CASSHFGLAGDGEQYF. The chain employs TRBV4-1 and TRBJ2-7; 13 nucleotides align to TRBD2. V shed 3 bases, J shed 7 bases, and the junction held 9 bases outside the gene matches. The CDR3 contains 16 residues. Germline assignment: CDR1 MGHRA and CDR2 YSYEKL.

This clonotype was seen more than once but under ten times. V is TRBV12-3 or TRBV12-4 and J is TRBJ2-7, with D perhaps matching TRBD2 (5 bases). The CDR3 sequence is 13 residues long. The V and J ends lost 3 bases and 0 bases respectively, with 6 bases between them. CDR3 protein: CASSFGVSYEQYF. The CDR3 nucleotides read TGTGCCAGCAGTTTCGGGGTCTCCTACGAGCAGTACTTC.

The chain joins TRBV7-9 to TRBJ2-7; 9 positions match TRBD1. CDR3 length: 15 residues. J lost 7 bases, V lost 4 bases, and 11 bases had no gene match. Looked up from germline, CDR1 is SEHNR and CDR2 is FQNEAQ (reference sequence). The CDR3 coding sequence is TGTGCCAGCAGCTCCATATGGGACAGGGCTTCAGAGCAGTACTTC. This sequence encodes CASSSIWDRASEQYF.

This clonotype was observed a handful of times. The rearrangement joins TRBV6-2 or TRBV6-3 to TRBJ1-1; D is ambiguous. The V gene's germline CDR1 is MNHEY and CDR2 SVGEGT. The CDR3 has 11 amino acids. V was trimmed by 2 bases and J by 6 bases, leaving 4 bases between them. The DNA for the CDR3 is TGTGCCAGCAGTTACAGCGCTGAAGCTTTCTTT. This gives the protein CASSYSAEAFF.

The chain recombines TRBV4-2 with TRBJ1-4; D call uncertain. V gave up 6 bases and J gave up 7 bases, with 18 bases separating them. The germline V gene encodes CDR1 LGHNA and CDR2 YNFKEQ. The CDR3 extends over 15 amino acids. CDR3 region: CASRRGVGLTEKLFF. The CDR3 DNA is TGTGCCAGCAGGCGTGGAGTAGGGTTAACTGAAAAACTGTTTTTT.

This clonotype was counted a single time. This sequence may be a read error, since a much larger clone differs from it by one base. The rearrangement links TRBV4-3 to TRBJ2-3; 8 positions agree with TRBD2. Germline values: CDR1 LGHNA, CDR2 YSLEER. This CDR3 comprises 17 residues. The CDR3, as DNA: TGCGCCAGCAGCCAGGCCAGGACTAGCCCAAGCACAGATAAGCAGTATTTT. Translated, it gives CASSQARTSPSTDKQYF.